This T cell receptor beta chain was sequenced during a study of blood T cells in healthy people across ages. Study-wide findings and caveats: TCR beta diversity tracked closely with naive T cell percentage. Long-lived donors carried more naive CD4+ cells and greater diversity than aged donors.

With 6 bases removed from V and 5 bases from J, the gap between germline ends came to 16 bases. Looked up from germline, CDR1 is SQVTM and CDR2 is ANQGSEA. This CDR3 has 14 residues. This clonotype was detected many times. Its antigen is not known. The second PCR ran about 6 to 12 cycles with a sample-barcoded 5' primer and J-beta primers. MiXCR, run by TCRdb on the 5' RACE reads, gives a single entry per CDR3 protein. The profile shows over a million distinct CDR3 sequences, 59% of them singletons. Donors gave around 10 milliliters of peripheral blood apiece. The chain couples TRBV29-1 to TRBJ1-4; no definite D call. The sequencing sample was made of blood. This TCR was recovered from a man between 18 and 35 years old in good health. CDR3 sequence reads: CSVGPDATNEKLFF. In nucleotides, the CDR3 is TGCAGCGTCGGACCGGACGCCACGAATGAAAAACTGTTTTTT.